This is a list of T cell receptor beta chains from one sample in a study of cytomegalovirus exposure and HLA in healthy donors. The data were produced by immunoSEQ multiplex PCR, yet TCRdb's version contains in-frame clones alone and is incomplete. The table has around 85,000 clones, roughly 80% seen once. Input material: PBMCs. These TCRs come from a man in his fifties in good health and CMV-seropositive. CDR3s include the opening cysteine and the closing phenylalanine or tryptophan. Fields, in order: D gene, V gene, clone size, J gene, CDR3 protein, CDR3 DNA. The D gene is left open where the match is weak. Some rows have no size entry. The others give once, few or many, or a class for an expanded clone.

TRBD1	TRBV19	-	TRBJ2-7	CASSIRQGAYEQYF	TGTGCCAGTAGTATCCGACAGGGAGCCTACGAGCAGTACTTC
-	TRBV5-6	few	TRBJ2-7	CASSLDNSYEQYF	TGTGCCAGCAGCTTGGACAATTCCTACGAGCAGTACTTC
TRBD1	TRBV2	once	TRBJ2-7	CASNAGFRQGAYEQYF	TGTGCCAGCAACGCGGGTTTTCGACAGGGGGCTTACGAGCAGTACTTC
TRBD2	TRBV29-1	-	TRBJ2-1	CSVHAPGTSGRTSYNEQFF	TGCAGCGTCCACGCTCCCGGGACTAGCGGGCGGACCTCCTACAATGAGCAGTTCTTC
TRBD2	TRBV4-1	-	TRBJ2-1	CASSQLTSGRAPYNEQFF	TGCGCCAGCAGCCAGCTGACTAGCGGGAGGGCCCCATACAATGAGCAGTTCTTC
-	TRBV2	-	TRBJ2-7	CASSPGIYEQYF	TGTGCCAGCAGTCCAGGGATCTACGAGCAGTACTTC
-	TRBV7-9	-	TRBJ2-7	CSSSLAAGTTYEQYF	TGTTCCAGCAGCTTAGCGGCGGGAACAACCTACGAGCAGTACTTC
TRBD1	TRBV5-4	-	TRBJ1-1	CASSLPNRGTEAFF	TGTGCCAGCAGCTTGCCTAACAGGGGCACTGAAGCTTTCTTT
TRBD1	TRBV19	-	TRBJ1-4	CASSLQGQGGEKLFF	TGTGCCAGTAGCTTACAAGGACAGGGCGGAGAAAAACTGTTTTTT
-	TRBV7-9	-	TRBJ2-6	CASSLGSSGANVLTF	TGTGCCAGCAGCTTAGGCAGCTCTGGGGCCAACGTCCTGACTTTC
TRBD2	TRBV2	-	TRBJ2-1	CASSGPPFSGVLSYNEQFF	TGTGCCAGCAGTGGCCCACCGTTTAGCGGGGTCCTCTCCTACAATGAGCAGTTCTTC
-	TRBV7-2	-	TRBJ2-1	CASSLAPLSYNEQFF	TGTGCCAGCAGCTTAGCCCCCTTGTCCTACAATGAGCAGTTCTTC
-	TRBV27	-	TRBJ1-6	CAFQGGDNSPLHF	TGTGCCTTCCAGGGAGGGGATAATTCACCCCTCCACTTT
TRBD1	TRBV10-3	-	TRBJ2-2	CAISEGRQGGGELFF	TGTGCCATCAGTGAGGGGCGACAGGGGGGCGGGGAGCTGTTTTTT
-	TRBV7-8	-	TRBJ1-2	CASSLEWRQSKNGYTF	TGTGCCAGCAGCTTAGAATGGAGACAGAGTAAGAATGGCTACACCTTC
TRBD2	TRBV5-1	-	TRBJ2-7	CASSLAPAGDSYEQYF	TGCGCCAGCAGCTTGGCCCCGGCGGGAGACTCCTACGAGCAGTACTTC
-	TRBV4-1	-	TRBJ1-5	CASSPSQHF	TGCGCCAGCAGCCCCTCCCAGCATTTT
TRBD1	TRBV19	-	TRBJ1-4	CARGLRIGTGQNEKLFF	TGTGCCAGGGGTTTACGAATAGGGACAGGCCAAAATGAAAAACTGTTTTTT
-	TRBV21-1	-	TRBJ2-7	CASSKGGVPLSSYEQYF	TGTGCCAGCAGTAAGGGCGGGGTTCCCCTAAGCTCCTACGAGCAGTACTTC
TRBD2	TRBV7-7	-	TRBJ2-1	CASSLSLAANNEQFF	TGTGCTAGCAGCTTAAGTCTAGCGGCTAACAATGAGCAGTTCTTC
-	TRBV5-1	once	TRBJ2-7	CASSLMGGPFYEQYF	TGCGCCAGCAGCTTAATGGGGGGGCCCTTCTACGAGCAGTACTTC
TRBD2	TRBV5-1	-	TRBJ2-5	CASSPEGGETQYF	TGCGCCAGCAGCCCGGAGGGAGGGGAGACCCAGTACTTC
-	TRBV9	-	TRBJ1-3	CASSVGPGRNTIYF	TGTGCCAGCAGCGTAGGGCCAGGTCGAAACACCATATATTTT
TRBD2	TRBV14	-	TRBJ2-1	CASSHLVGRGGLDEQFF	TGTGCCAGCAGCCACCTCGTTGGGCGGGGGGGCTTGGATGAGCAGTTCTTC
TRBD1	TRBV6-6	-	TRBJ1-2	CASSHRGGNYGYTF	TGTGCCAGCAGCCACAGGGGAGGAAACTATGGCTACACCTTC